This entry describes one T cell receptor (beta chain). Its antigen is as yet unknown. V was cut by 2 bases and J by 5 bases, with 13 bases left in between. Germline CDR1 MNHNS, CDR2 SASEGT. The CDR3 covers 14 residues. These data come from a study of cytotoxic CD8 clonotypes in ibrutinib-treated CLL. Turning to the study itself: Once patients had received a median approximately twelve months of treatment, range 6 to 36, response samples were obtained.

Findings of the study overall: Progressing patients had sampling times that differed from those of sustained-remission patients. Public clonotypes showed up rarely, and on treatment they shrank or held steady.

The authors obtained 1.5 to 2.5 micrograms of genomic DNA from cryopreserved PBMCs for TCR beta libraries. Profiled with immunoSEQ multiplex PCR; TCRdb holds only in-frame clones, not every one. This sample has about 330,000 clones; 60% to 80% occur once, and the top ten carry 6.3%. The V call is TRBV6-1, the J call TRBJ2-7, with D maybe TRBD2 (5 bases). The material was PBMCs, obtained after 36 months of ibrutinib treatment. This clonotype originated in a human donor with chronic lymphocytic leukemia. Written as DNA, the CDR3 is TGTGCCAGCAGTGAAAGCGCCTTGGAGGACGAGCAGTACTTC. Protein product: CASSESALEDEQYF.